This TCR beta chain derives from a study of cytomegalovirus exposure and HLA in healthy donors (dated by TCRdb to the late 2010s). For the study in its entirety: An earlier analysis of approximately 640 of the donors reported roughly 300 Gb of sequence data and approximately 110 million unique TCR beta sequences from some 180 million T cells. Approximately 330 gigabases of sequencing data and 70 million to 100 million unique TCR sequences made up an early release that covered nearly 650 HLA-typed donors. Of the roughly 400 genotyped donors, 81% fell in the genetic ancestry cluster associated with self-reported Caucasian donors. The study aimed to test whether cataloging public T cell receptors could reveal signatures of past pathogen exposure. The study used immunosequencing to profile the T cell repertoires of approximately 640 subjects and linked those repertoires to cytomegalovirus serostatus. Besides the first cohort of roughly 660 subjects, a separate validation cohort made up of roughly 120 different subjects was used. High-throughput TCR immunosequencing, statistical association of individual TCRs with disease status, and machine learning were combined to predict cytomegalovirus infection status. In a later analysis, previously published TCR beta repertoires from 550 to 750 donors were re-analyzed and high-resolution HLA genotyping was added so that TCR occurrence patterns could be studied. Rather than drawing on any new phenotypic data, the later analysis identified candidate immune exposures from TCR beta sequences and the way those sequences occurred across donors. An earlier analysis of roughly 600 of the donors used high-throughput TCR beta sequencing to judge whether each TCR beta V gene segment behaved as functional or pseudogenic. Donor age, sex, ethnicity and CMV serostatus were collected together with the repertoire data. A later genetic analysis used genome-wide SNP genotypes for about 60% of the roughly 700 donors, treating that subset as a discovery cohort. All discovery cohort repertoires had been generated on a single sequencing platform. HLA typing included class I and class II loci at four-digit resolution. Typing coverage differed by locus: A, B, C, DRB1 and DQB1 were typed in roughly 620-640 donors, DQA1 in about 550, DPA1 in around 600, and DPB1 in about 450. Four or five DR-DQ haplotypes were handled as single units for association and clustering, since linkage in the cohort was strong. Among about 400 genotyped donors of the cohort, an average of roughly 230,000 unique TCR beta nucleotide sequences was sequenced per donor, of which 15% to 20% were non-productive.

V ends up 5 bases short and J 8 bases short, with an unmatched junction base count of 9. CDR1 and CDR2 are drawn from the germline V gene: LGHNA, YSLEER. The CDR3 numbers 15 residues from cysteine through phenylalanine. Of all the DNA, just the CDR3 is kept, 45 bases in frame from base 1. Receptor amplification or capture employed the immunoSEQ multiplex PCR assay. The multiplex PCR relied on a mix of 60 forward primers for TCR Vbeta segments and 13 reverse primers for TCR Jbeta segments. The CDR3 region of rearranged TCR beta genes was amplified from genomic DNA with a multiplex PCR assay. Amplified TCR beta libraries were sequenced as 87-base-pair reads on the Illumina HiSeq System. The authors processed their data as follows. In a later analysis, some 80 million unique TCR beta chains were counted across the roughly 700 repertoires, and about 9.9 million of these chains were shared by at least two donors. Raw reads were error-corrected and collapsed into unique sequences with a nearest-neighbor algorithm that merged closely related sequences to remove PCR and sequencing errors. To assign V, D and J gene segments, CDR3 sequences were aligned to IMGT reference sequences. Each retained sequence needed at least a six-nucleotide match to both a V gene segment and a J gene segment. Rearrangements were classified as productive when the CDR3 lacked stop codons and remained in frame with V and J, and all other rearrangements were classified as non-productive. Following IMGT convention, CDR3 was defined as the stretch from the second conserved V-encoded cysteine up to the conserved J-encoded phenylalanine. The earlier analysis of about 570 of the donors excluded any sequence lacking an unambiguous match to a single V gene segment. In an earlier analysis of a few hundred of the donors, V segments were called functional above 56.7% productive rearrangements and were called segregating when the between-donor standard deviation exceeded 5%. To diagnose cytomegalovirus status from the catalog of TCR beta chain sequences, a statistical classification framework was built. A later analysis assigned V and J genes by comparing TCR nucleotide sequences with IMGT/GENE-DB human TR gene sequences. The TCRdist pipeline was used in a later analysis to assign CDR3 sequences and most-parsimonious VDJ recombination scenarios. In a later analysis, each TCR beta chain was defined by its CDR3 amino acid sequence together with its V-gene family, and reads lacking a unique V-gene family were excluded. A later analysis removed 450 to 600 highly shared, low-generation-probability nucleotide sequences to deal with suspected cross-contamination and a sequencing artifact. In a later analysis, a clonal expansion index for each public chain was calculated from normalized within-repertoire ranks of inferred template counts. A later analysis computed generation probabilities with a VDJ recombination model fitted to out-of-frame rearrangements, and checked the results against IGoR. In a later analysis, hypergeometric tests were used to score TCR-TCR, TCR-HLA and TCR-CMV co-occurrence, with a repertoire-size bias correction applied to TCR pairs. False discovery rates were estimated in a later analysis by permuting HLA or CMV assignments 20 times. In a later analysis, co-occurring TCRs were grouped with DBSCAN, and TCRdist sequence similarity was added when clustering was performed within HLA-allele-positive subsets. For co-occurrence clustering, repertoires with fewer than 30,000 or more than 120,000 public chains were excluded, along with about five repertoires with anomalous nucleotide sharing. The source is immuneACCESS, and TCRdb retained only in-frame sequences with V and J called. Part of the clones is not carried over; for the studies checked, unresolved V genes explain less than half of this, and the remainder is unexplained. Clone size and the V and J calls come from that table; the DNA yielded D and trimming. Recorded for this sample are around 61,000 clones; 65% to 70% of them occurred a single time. The top ten clonotypes cover about 17% of the sample.

Overall study results and their limits: The authors suggested that the approach could potentially be extended to other disease states and immunological phenotypes. A further reported finding was that TCR beta sequences accurately predicted the HLA-A and HLA-B alleles for most subjects in the first cohort. The 87-base-pair reads could not distinguish some IMGT-functional V segments, including TRBV6-2 and TRBV6-3, so those segments were excluded. According to a later analysis, most CMV-associated TCR beta chains appeared to be HLA-restricted, and the HLA associations seemed to be driven largely by CMV exposure. According to a later genetic analysis, donors in an Asian-associated ancestry cluster had fewer N-insertions in productive TCRs than the roughly 700-donor mean. Immune exposure information for the cohort was limited to CMV serostatus. Roughly uniform sequencing depth across donors was assumed in presence/absence analyses, although this assumption may not hold. Strong co-occurrence of HLA alleles, especially DR and DQ, made assigning TCR associations to individual alleles difficult. A later analysis found that TCR association rates varied across HLA loci, with DRB1 alleles showing the most associated TCRs and HLA-C alleles the fewest. A later genetic analysis associated a missense DCLRE1C variant with V-gene and J-gene trimming of TCR beta chains, and an independent cohort replicated the association. A group of highly shared sequence variants was considered likely to be a technical artifact of the sequencing pipeline. Correlated functional status among segregating V segments might be attributable to linkage disequilibrium, but an unknown experimental factor could not be ruled out. According to a later analysis, parvovirus B19, influenza, CMV and Epstein-Barr virus appeared linked to several top co-occurrence clusters. The study listed 164 TCR beta chains as associated with cytomegalovirus. Specific HLA alleles were associated with 15,000 to 20,000 TCR beta sequences at a false discovery rate of 0.05 in a later analysis. A few of the identified cytomegalovirus-associated TCR beta chains were confirmed in vitro to be specific for cytomegalovirus antigens. Compared with equally common non-associated chains, HLA-associated TCR beta chains in a later analysis were more clonally expanded and had lower generation probabilities. In an earlier analysis of more than 500 of the donors, most TCR beta V segments appeared in productive rearrangements about 87% or about 30% of the time, broadly matching IMGT annotations. Only TCR beta chains were sequenced in this cohort, and the absence of alpha or paired-chain data limited detectable features. Because HLA typing was unavailable for some donors at each locus, only the typed subset was used in association tests. Roughly 17 rarely observed V segments, including chromosome 9 orphons, were excluded from the earlier analysis of a few hundred of the donors because counts were too low. While some public TCRs were present in many individuals, most TCR sequences turned up only very rarely across donors. The classifier was reported to diagnose cytomegalovirus status with high specificity and sensitivity in both the original and validation cohorts.

In total, roughly 670 healthy bone marrow donors made up the cohort. Cohort members were all nominally healthy when sampled, although unrecorded immune exposures were likely present. The donor was CMV seropositive and was included in the group of 250 to 300 seropositive cohort members. A peripheral blood sample was provided by each donor, and peripheral blood mononuclear cells were used for TCR beta sequencing. Genomic DNA was extracted from the blood cell samples with the Qiagen DNeasy Blood Extraction Kit. Concerning this clone: Its antigen has not been determined. No base quality information exists; no much larger clone differs at one position.

Here the chain combines TRBV4-3 and TRBJ1-4, and TRBD1 matches 9 of the central bases. The sequence came from a man between 40 and 49 years old in good health and CMV-seropositive. The sample comprised PBMCs. DNA sequence: TGCGCCAGCAGCATCCGGGACAGGGCTCACGAAAAACTGTTTTTT. Its coded protein is CASSIRDRAHEKLFF.